This passage covers 26 T cell receptor beta chains from one sample sequenced in a study of blood T cell repertoires in COVID-19. Using immunoSEQ multiplex PCR, the repertoire was profiled, and TCRdb retains in-frame clones only, with some absent. Here the sample spans around 250,000 clones, around 83% being singletons. Sequencing was done on a sample of PBMCs or T cells enriched from blood (not recorded which). The source of these receptors is a woman aged 50 to 65 who had been exposed to COVID-19.

The chain combines TRBV25-1 with TRBJ1-2; no firm D call. Germline V gene sequence: CDR1 MGHDK, CDR2 SYGVNS. V lost 4 bases to trimming and J lost 8 bases, with 11 bases between them. The CDR3 covers 12 residues. The CDR3 spells CASSVTAGGYTF. In DNA, the CDR3 is TGTGCCAGCAGTGTAACAGCGGGGGGCTACACCTTC.

In its sample, this clone was seen once. The chain joins TRBV27 to TRBJ2-3, with 12 bases fitting TRBD2. Germline V gives CDR1 MNHEY, CDR2 SMNVEV (reference sequence). CDR3 length: 16 amino acids. The junction had 10 bases not matched to a gene; V was cut back by 4 bases and J by 8 bases. CDR3 protein: CASSSGRLAGVVTQYF. CDR3 sequence (DNA): TGTGCCAGCAGTTCAGGGAGACTAGCGGGGGTGGTTACGCAGTATTTT.

This clone was picked up one time. The V gene is TRBV3-1 (or the pseudogene TRBV3-2), the J gene TRBJ2-2; TRBD1 agrees at 7 bases. Germline lookup yields CDR1 LGHDT and CDR2 YNNKEL (reference sequence). CDR3 length: 14 amino acids. V shed 2 bases and J 5 bases; nucleotides not matched to a gene: 2. Here the CDR3 DNA reads TGTGCCAGCAGCCAAACCAGGGGGACCGGGGAGCTGTTTTTT. Its protein product is CASSQTRGTGELFF.

V is TRBV7-6 and J is TRBJ1-5; D perhaps matches TRBD1 (5 bases). CDR1 SGHVS and CDR2 FNYEAQ come from the germline V gene. V was shortened by 2 bases and J by 2 bases, with 19 bases between the two germline ends. The CDR3 runs to 18 residues. This CDR3 reads CASSLREGEWPGNQPQHF. DNA of the CDR3: TGTGCCAGCAGCTTAAGGGAAGGGGAATGGCCAGGCAATCAGCCCCAGCATTTT.

Notes on this clone: The same CDR3 can be traced to other DNA sequences in this sample. The chain couples TRBV10-3 to TRBJ1-5, with D perhaps matching TRBD1 (6 bases). Trimming left V 0 bases short and J 1 base short, with 10 bases between. The CDR3 contains 16 residues. Germline loops: CDR1 ENHRY, CDR2 SYGVKD. The DNA for the CDR3 is TGTGCCATCAGTGAGTCGGGAGGGGGGAGCAATCAGCCCCAGCATTTT. Amino acids: CAISESGGGSNQPQHF.

The chain recombines TRBV7-9 with TRBJ1-1; possible D gene TRBD1, 6 bases. The CDR3 runs 14 residues. Trimming left V 6 bases short and J 5 bases short, with 16 bases between. Germline CDR1 is SEHNR and CDR2 is FQNEAQ (reference sequence). CDR3 region: CASSTQGKTTEAFF. CDR3 sequence (DNA): TGTGCCAGCAGTACCCAGGGGAAAACAACTGAAGCTTTCTTT.

The chain uses TRBV11-2 and TRBJ2-2; possible D gene TRBD1, 6 bases. Trimming left V 5 bases short and J 4 bases short, with 20 bases between. Germline V gene lookup returns CDR1 SGHAT and CDR2 FQNNGV. This CDR3 contains 17 residues. CDR3 sequence reads: CASSPRTEHIVTGELFF. Here the CDR3 DNA reads TGTGCCAGCAGCCCCAGGACAGAGCATATAGTCACCGGGGAGCTGTTTTTT.

This clone occurred a few times. The chain recombines TRBV2 with TRBJ1-1; 7 positions agree with TRBD1. V lost 5 bases to trimming and J lost 3 bases; unmatched junction nucleotides: 3. CDR1 and CDR2 (germline): SNHLY, FYNNEI. CDR3 size: 13 residues. The CDR3 here is CASSPDRDTEAFF. CDR3 coding DNA: TGTGCCAGCAGTCCCGACAGGGACACTGAAGCTTTCTTT.

This chain uses TRBV27 with TRBJ1-2; D remains unclear. The V end lost 3 bases, the J end lost 7 bases, and 12 bases lay between the germline ends. Germline CDR1 and CDR2: MNHEY and SMNVEV (reference sequence). This CDR3 is 13 amino acids long. In DNA form, the CDR3 reads TGTGCCAGCAGTTTCTCCAACAGTCGTGGCTACACCTTC. It codes for CASSFSNSRGYTF.

The J gene is TRBJ2-5, the V gene TRBV7-2; possible D gene TRBD2, 7 bases. CDR1 is SGHTA and CDR2 is FQGNSA in the germline V gene. CDR3 length equals 16 residues. V lost 5 bases and J lost 5, with 21 bases in between. As DNA, the CDR3 is TGTGCCAGCAGCCCCTGGACGGGGGGCCTGGGGGAGACCCAGTACTTC. Its translation: CASSPWTGGLGETQYF.

The V call is TRBV5-6, the J call TRBJ1-3; no clear D gene. Germline assignment: CDR1 SGHDT and CDR2 YYEEEE. This CDR3 has 14 amino acids. Trimming removed 3 bases at V and 4 bases at J, with 11 bases between. The CDR3 nucleotides read TGTGCCAGCAGCTCGATCCGGCGGGGAAACACCATATATTTT. It encodes CASSSIRRGNTIYF.

V usage is TRBV28 and J usage is TRBJ1-2; D gene unclear. The length of the CDR3 is 16 residues. The V gene lost 5 bases and the J gene lost 4 bases, with 20 bases spanning the gap. Germline values: CDR1 MDHEN, CDR2 SYDVKM. Here the CDR3 reads CASSPRLPGMGYGYTF. The CDR3, as DNA: TGTGCCAGCAGTCCACGCCTCCCGGGGATGGGCTATGGCTACACCTTC.

As to this clone: Other DNA variants within this sample encode the same CDR3. The rearrangement links TRBV11-2 to TRBJ1-1; D gene uncertain. CDR3 size: 13 residues. Germline V lookup: CDR1 SGHAT, CDR2 FQNNGV. V was shortened by 3 bases and J by 2 bases, with 7 bases between the two germline ends. Here the CDR3 DNA reads TGTGCCAGCAGCTTGGGAGTTAACACTGAAGCTTTCTTT. Residues: CASSLGVNTEAFF. Full variable domain (remainder filled in from reference TRBV11-2 and TRBJ1-1): EAGVAQSPRYKIIEKRQSVAFWCNPISGHATLYWYQQILGQGPKLLIQFQNNGVVDDSQLPKDRFSAERLKGVDSTLKIQPAKLEDSAVYLCASSLGVNTEAFFGQGTRLTVV.

Points on this clone: Distinct nucleotide sequences in the sample also encode this CDR3. The chain uses TRBV15 and TRBJ1-2; no clear D. The length of the CDR3 is 12 residues. CDR1 and CDR2 (germline): LNHNV, YYDKDF (reference sequence). Deletions cut 0 bases from V and 4 bases from J, with 3 bases between. CDR3 coding DNA: TGTGCCACCAGCAGAGATAGCTATGGCTACACCTTC. Protein product: CATSRDSYGYTF.

This clone has a single count. The chain links TRBV5-4 to TRBJ2-1; D perhaps matches TRBD1 (5 bases). This CDR3 is 15 amino acids long. Trimming removed 0 bases from V and 2 bases from J, with 9 bases in between. The V gene's germline CDR1 is SGHNT and CDR2 YYREEE (reference sequence). For the CDR3, the DNA is TGTGCCAGCAGCTTGGGAAGGGGCCCCTACAATGAGCAGTTCTTC. Translation gives CASSLGRGPYNEQFF.

This clone showed up just once. This chain's CDR3 is CASAGFPNTEAFF. The CDR3 DNA reads as TGTGCCAGCGCAGGCTTCCCAAACACTGAAGCTTTCTTT. The rearrangement links TRBV3-1 (or the pseudogene TRBV3-2) to TRBJ1-1; D is undetermined. Trimming took 8 bases from V and 2 from J, leaving 12 bases between them. Per germline, CDR1 LGHDT and CDR2 YNNKEL (reference sequence). CDR3 size: 13 residues.

This clone was seen only once. The chain combines TRBV2 with TRBJ2-5; 7 bases are a match to TRBD1. CDR3 length: 16 amino acids. In germline, CDR1 is SNHLY, CDR2 FYNNEI. Trimming at V came to 0 bases and at J to 5 bases, leaving 9 bases not matched to a gene. The CDR3 DNA reads as TGTGCCAGCAGTGAAGCGCTTGGGTCCAGGGGGGAGACCCAGTACTTC. Translation gives CASSEALGSRGETQYF. Combining the CDR3 with reference TRBV2 and TRBJ2-5 gives the whole variable domain EPEVTQTPSHQVTQMGQEVILRCVPISNHLYFYWYRQILGQKVEFLVSFYNNEISEKSEIFDDQFSVERPDGSNFTLKIRSTKLEDSAMYFCASSEALGSRGETQYFGPGTRLLVL.

The chain recombines TRBV7-9 with TRBJ1-2; 9 bases line up with TRBD1. This CDR3 contains 15 residues. V lost 4 bases and J lost 8; bases outside the gene matches: 11. Germline V CDR1 and CDR2: SEHNR, FQNEAQ (reference sequence). In DNA, the CDR3 is TGTGCCAGCAGCTCCCCTTTACAGGGGGCACGAGGCTACACCTTC. It translates to CASSSPLQGARGYTF.

This clone was found a few times. The chain recombines TRBV28 with TRBJ1-1; TRBD1 matches at 9 bases. J lost 2 bases, V lost 2 bases, and 3 bases had no gene match. CDR1 is MDHEN, CDR2 SYDVKM, per germline. The CDR3 totals 15 residues. The CDR3 loop is CASSLVTGGNTEAFF. In DNA form, the CDR3 reads TGTGCCAGCAGTTTAGTGACAGGGGGAAACACTGAAGCTTTCTTT. The whole variable domain, filled in from reference TRBV28 and TRBJ1-1, reads DVKVTQSSRYLVKRTGEKVFLECVQDMDHENMFWYRQDPGLGLRLIYFSYDVKMKEKGDIPEGYSVSREKKERFSLILESASTNQTSMYLCASSLVTGGNTEAFFGQGTRLTVV.

The chain is built from TRBV27 and TRBJ2-7; tentative D call: TRBD2 (6 bases). The germline V gene encodes CDR1 MNHEY and CDR2 SMNVEV (reference sequence). This CDR3 has 15 amino acids. Between the trimmed V and J ends, which lost 2 bases and 2 bases, there was a span of 13 bases. CDR3 DNA: TGTGCCAGCAGTTTAAGAGCGGGTGACACCTACGAGCAGTACTTC. Amino acids: CASSLRAGDTYEQYF.

The rearrangement uses TRBV5-3 and TRBJ2-7; TRBD2 matches at 10 bases. TRBV5-3 is placed among ORFs of uncertain function. Trimming took 3 bases from V and 4 from J; bases not matched to a gene: 4. This CDR3 is 14 amino acids long. CDR3 nucleotides: TGTGCCAGAAGCTCACTAGCGGGGAGTTACGAGCAGTACTTC. Its translation: CARSSLAGSYEQYF.

V usage is TRBV12-5 and J usage is TRBJ2-7, with TRBD1 as a possible D gene (5 bases). V was shortened by 6 bases and J by 4 bases, with 22 bases between the two germline ends. The CDR3 runs to 16 residues. CDR1 and CDR2 from the germline V gene are LGHNT and FRNRAP. DNA for the CDR3: TGTGCTAGTGGGGAAGGGTTAGGGGCCCCTACTTACGAGCAGTACTTC. Translating it yields CASGEGLGAPTYEQYF.

The chain joins TRBV3-1 (or the pseudogene TRBV3-2) to TRBJ1-1; D gene unclear. Germline V gene sequence: CDR1 LGHDT, CDR2 YNNKEL (reference sequence). This CDR3 is built from 12 residues. Trimming took off 5 bases at V and 5 bases at J, with 9 bases between the two ends. The CDR3 here is CASSTDWTEAFF. The CDR3 DNA follows: TGTGCCAGCAGCACCGACTGGACTGAAGCTTTCTTT.

This clone was seen a single time. V usage is TRBV14 and J usage is TRBJ1-5; 9 nucleotides line up with TRBD1. This CDR3 is 13 amino acids long. The germline gives CDR1 SGHDN, CDR2 FVKESK. The V and J ends lost 0 bases and 14 bases, in that order; junction bases with no gene match: 5. CDR3 in amino acids: CASSQDRTGEKHF. CDR3 sequence (DNA): TGTGCCAGCAGCCAAGATAGGACAGGGGAGAAGCATTTT.

CDR3 amino acids: CASSIVPGGNTEAFF. The DNA of the CDR3 is TGTGCCAGTAGTATAGTCCCAGGGGGGAACACTGAAGCTTTCTTT. The chain joins TRBV19 to TRBJ1-1; 7 nucleotides align to TRBD1. V shed 1 base, J shed 1 base, and the junction held 3 bases outside the gene matches. Per germline, CDR1 LNHDA and CDR2 SQIVND (reference sequence). This CDR3 region has 15 residues.

The J gene is TRBJ2-1, the V gene TRBV12-5; D is uncertain. V was cut by 6 bases and J by 5 bases, with 5 bases left in between. CDR3 size: 11 residues. Germline CDR1 reads LGHNT; CDR2 reads FRNRAP. CDR3 in DNA: TGTGCTAGTGGCTTCCACAATGAGCAGTTCTTC. Its protein product is CASGFHNEQFF. Full variable domain (missing parts from reference TRBV12-5 and TRBJ2-1): DARVTQTPRHKVTEMGQEVTMRCQPILGHNTVFWYRQTMMQGLELLAYFRNRAPLDDSGMPKDRFSAEMPDATLATLKIQPSEPRDSAVYFCASGFHNEQFFGPGTRLTVL.